This T cell receptor beta chain was sequenced in a study of immune cell composition in non-small cell lung cancer. The germline V gene encodes CDR1 SGHRS and CDR2 YFSETQ. The CDR3 contains 12 residues. V dropped 4 bases and J dropped 6; count of bases not matched to a gene: 3. Study findings and constraints: Top 10 clone scores and clonality were higher in squamous than adenocarcinoma. Shared sequences between tumour-reactive and dominant in vivo clones were not proven. Approximately 73% of squamous and approximately 30% of adenocarcinoma cases had tumour-associated clones >0.5%.

A few counts support this clone. Its antigen is still unknown. Generated by immunoSEQ multiplex PCR, the TCRdb table keeps only in-frame clones and is missing some. Among 8,000 or so clones listed, about 64% were seen once. Genomic DNA came from frozen unsorted single-cell suspensions. The sample comprised lung tumor tissue. The gene calls are TRBV5-1 and TRBJ1-2, with 7 bases identical to TRBD1. This clonotype was obtained from a human donor with non-small cell lung cancer. The CDR3 loop reads CASSTTGNGYTF. Here the CDR3 DNA reads TGCGCCAGCAGCACGACAGGGAATGGCTACACCTTC.